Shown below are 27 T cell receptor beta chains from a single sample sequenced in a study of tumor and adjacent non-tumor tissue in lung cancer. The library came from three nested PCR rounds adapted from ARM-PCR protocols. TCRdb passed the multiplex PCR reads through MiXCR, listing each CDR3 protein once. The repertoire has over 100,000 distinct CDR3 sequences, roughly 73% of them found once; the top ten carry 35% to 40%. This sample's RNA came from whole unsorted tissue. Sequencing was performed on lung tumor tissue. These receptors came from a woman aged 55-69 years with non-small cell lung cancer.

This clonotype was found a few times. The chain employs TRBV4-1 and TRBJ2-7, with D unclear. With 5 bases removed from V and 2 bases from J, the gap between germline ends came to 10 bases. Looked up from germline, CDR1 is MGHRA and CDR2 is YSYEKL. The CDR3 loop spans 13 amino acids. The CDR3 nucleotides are TGCGCCAGCAGCTTCGGCGTGACCTACGAGCAGTACTTC. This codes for CASSFGVTYEQYF.

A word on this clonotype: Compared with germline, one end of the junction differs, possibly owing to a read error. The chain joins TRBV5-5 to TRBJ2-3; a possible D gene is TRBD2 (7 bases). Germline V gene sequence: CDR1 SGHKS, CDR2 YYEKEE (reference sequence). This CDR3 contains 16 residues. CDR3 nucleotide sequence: TGTGCCAACAGCTTGTGGAGGGGGGGCGGCACAGATACGCAGTATTTT. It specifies CANSLWRGGGTDTQYF. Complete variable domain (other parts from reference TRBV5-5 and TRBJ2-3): DAGVTQSPTHLIKTRGQQVTLRCSPISGHKSVSWYQQVLGQGPQFIFQYYEKEERGRGNFPDRFSARQFPNYSSELNVNALLLGDSALYLCANSLWRGGGTDTQYFGPGTRLTVL.

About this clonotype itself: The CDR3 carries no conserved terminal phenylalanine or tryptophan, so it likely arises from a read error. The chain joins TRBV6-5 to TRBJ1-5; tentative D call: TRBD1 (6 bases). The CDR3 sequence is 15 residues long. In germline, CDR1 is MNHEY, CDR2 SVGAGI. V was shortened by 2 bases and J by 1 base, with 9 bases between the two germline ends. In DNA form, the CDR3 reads TGTGCCAGCAGTTACGGCAGGGGAAGCAATCAGCCCCAGCATATT. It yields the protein CASSYGRGSNQPQHI.

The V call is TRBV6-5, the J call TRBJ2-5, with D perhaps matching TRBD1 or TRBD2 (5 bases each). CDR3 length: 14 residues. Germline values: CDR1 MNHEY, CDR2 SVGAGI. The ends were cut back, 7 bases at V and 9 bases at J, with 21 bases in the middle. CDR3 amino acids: CASNAQGEEKAQYF. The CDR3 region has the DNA TGTGCCAGCAATGCCCAGGGAGAGGAAAAGGCCCAGTACTTC.

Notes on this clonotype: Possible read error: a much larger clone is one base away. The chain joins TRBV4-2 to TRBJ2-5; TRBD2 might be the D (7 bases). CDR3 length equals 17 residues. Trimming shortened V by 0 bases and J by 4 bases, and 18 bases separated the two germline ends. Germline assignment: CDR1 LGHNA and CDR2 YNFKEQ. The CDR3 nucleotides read TGTGCCAGCAGCCAAGAACCGCGGGGGCGCGAGGGAGAGACCCAGTACTTC. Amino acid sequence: CASSQEPRGREGETQYF.

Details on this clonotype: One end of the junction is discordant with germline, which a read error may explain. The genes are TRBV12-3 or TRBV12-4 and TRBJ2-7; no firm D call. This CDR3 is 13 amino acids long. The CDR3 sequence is CASSWKSMGEQYF. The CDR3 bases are TGTGCAAGCAGTTGGAAATCGATGGGCGAGCAGTACTTC.

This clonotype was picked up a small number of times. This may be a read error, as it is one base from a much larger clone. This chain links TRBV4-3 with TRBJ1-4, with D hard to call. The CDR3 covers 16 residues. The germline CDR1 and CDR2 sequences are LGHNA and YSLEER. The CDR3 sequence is CTSSQDWSPEKEKLFF. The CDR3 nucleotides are TGCACCAGCAGCCAAGATTGGTCCCCGGAAAAAGAAAAACTGTTTTTT.

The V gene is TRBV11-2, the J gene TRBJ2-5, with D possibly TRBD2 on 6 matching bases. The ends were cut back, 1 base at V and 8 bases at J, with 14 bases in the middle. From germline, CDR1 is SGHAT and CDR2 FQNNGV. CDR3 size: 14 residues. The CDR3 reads CASSLGDFQKTQYF. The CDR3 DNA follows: TGTGCCAGCAGCTTAGGGGACTTCCAAAAAACCCAGTACTTC.

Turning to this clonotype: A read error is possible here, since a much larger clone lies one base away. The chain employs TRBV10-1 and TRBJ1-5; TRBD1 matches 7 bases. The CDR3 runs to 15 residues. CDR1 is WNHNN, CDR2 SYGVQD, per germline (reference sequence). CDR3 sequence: CASTLRQGYNQHQHF. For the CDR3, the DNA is TGCGCCAGCACCCTAAGACAGGGCTACAATCAGCACCAGCATTTT.

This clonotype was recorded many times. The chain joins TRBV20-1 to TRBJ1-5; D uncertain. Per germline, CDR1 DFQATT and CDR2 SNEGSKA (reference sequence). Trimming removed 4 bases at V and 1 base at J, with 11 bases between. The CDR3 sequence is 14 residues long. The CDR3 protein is CSATRIGSNQPQHF. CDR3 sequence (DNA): TGCAGTGCTACCCGGATAGGCAGCAATCAGCCCCAGCATTTT.

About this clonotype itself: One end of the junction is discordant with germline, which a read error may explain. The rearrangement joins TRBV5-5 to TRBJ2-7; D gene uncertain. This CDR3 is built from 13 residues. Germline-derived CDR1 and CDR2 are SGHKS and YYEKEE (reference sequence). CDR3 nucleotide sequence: TGTGCCAGCAGCTTGACAACTACCTATGAGCATTGCTTC. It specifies CASSLTTTYEHCF.

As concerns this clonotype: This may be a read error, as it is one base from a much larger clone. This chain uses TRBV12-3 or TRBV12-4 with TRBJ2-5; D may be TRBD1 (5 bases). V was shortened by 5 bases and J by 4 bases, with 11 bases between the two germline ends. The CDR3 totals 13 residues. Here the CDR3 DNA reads TGTGCCAGCAGTATGAAAGGGGTAGAGACCCAGTACTTC. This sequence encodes CASSMKGVETQYF.

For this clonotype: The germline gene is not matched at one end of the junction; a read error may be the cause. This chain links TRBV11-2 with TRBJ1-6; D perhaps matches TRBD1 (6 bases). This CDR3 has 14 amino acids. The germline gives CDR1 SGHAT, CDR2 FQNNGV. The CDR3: CSSSLDPGASRLHF. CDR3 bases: TGCTCCAGCAGCTTAGACCCAGGGGCCTCACGCCTCCACTTT.

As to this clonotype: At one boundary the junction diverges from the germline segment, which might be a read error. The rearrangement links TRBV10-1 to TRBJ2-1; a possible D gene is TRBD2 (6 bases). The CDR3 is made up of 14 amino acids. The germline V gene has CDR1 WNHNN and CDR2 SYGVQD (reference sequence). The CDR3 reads CVSSEEAQRGKQFF. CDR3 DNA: TGCGTCAGCAGTGAAGAGGCCCAACGGGGGAAGCAGTTCTTC.

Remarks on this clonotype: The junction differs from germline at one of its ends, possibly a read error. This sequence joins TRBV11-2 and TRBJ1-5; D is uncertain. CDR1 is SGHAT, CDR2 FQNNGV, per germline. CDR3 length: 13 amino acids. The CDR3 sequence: CASSRERSQPRPF. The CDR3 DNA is TGTGCCAGCTCCCGGGAGAGGAGTCAGCCCCGGCCTTTT.

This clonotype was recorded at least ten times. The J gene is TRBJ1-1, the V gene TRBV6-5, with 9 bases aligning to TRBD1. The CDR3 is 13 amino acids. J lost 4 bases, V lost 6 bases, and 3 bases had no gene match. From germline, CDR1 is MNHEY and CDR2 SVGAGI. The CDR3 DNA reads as TGTGCCAGCAGCTTGGACAGGGGCACTGAAGCTTTCTTT. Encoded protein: CASSLDRGTEAFF.

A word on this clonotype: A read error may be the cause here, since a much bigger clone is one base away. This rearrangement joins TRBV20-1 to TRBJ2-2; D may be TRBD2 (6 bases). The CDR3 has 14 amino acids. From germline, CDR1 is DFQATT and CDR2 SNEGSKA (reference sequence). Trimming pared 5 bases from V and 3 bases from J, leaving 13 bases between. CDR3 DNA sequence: TGCAGTGCTTCGGAGGGGCGGTACACCGGGGAGCTGTTTTTT. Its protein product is CSASEGRYTGELFF.

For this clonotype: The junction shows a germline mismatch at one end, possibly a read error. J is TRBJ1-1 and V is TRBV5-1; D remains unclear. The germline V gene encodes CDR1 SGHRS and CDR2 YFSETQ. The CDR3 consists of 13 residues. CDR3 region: CANSLAWNTEVFF. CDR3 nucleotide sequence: TGCGCCAACAGCTTGGCCTGGAACACTGAAGTTTTCTTT. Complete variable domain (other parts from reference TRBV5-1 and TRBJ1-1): KAGVTQTPRYLIKTRGQQVTLSCSPISGHRSVSWYQQTPGQGLQFLFEYFSETQRNKGNFPGRFSGRQFSNSRSEMNVSTLELGDSALYLCANSLAWNTEVFFGQGTRLTVV.

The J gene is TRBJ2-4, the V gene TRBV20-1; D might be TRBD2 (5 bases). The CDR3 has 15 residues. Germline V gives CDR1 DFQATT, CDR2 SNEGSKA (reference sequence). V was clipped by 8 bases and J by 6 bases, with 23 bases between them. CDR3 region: CSTINSREGRNIQYF. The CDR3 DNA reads TGCAGTACTATTAATAGCAGAGAAGGGAGAAACATTCAGTACTTC.

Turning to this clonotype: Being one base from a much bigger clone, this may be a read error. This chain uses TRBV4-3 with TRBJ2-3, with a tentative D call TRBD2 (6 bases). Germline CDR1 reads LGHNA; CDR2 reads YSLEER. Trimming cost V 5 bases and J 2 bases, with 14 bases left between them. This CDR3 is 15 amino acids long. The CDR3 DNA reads TGCGCCAGCAGCAACGGACTAACGGCCACAGATACGCAGTATTTT. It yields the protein CASSNGLTATDTQYF.

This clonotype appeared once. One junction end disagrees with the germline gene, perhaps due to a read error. The CDR3 DNA is TGTACCAGCAGCTTAGGGTGGGGGGGCCTTCGTAATGAGCAGTTCTTC. Translated, it gives CTSSLGWGGLRNEQFF. V gene TRBV11-2 combines with J gene TRBJ2-1; D might be TRBD2 (7 bases). CDR3 length: 16 amino acids. Per germline, CDR1 SGHAT and CDR2 FQNNGV. The full variable domain, its missing parts supplied by reference TRBV11-2 and TRBJ2-1, is EAGVAQSPRYKIIEKRQSVAFWCNPISGHATLYWYQQILGQGPKLLIQFQNNGVVDDSQLPKDRFSAERLKGVDSTLKIQPAKLEDSAVYLCTSSLGWGGLRNEQFFGPGTRLTVL.

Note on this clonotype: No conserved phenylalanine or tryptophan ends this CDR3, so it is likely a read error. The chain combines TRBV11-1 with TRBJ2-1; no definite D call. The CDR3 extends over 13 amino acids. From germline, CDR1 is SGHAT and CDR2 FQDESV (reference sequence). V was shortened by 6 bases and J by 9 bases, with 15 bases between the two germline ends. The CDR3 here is CASSYLSLGEQFL. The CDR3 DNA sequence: TGTGCCAGCAGTTACCTTTCCCTGGGTGAGCAGTTCCTC.

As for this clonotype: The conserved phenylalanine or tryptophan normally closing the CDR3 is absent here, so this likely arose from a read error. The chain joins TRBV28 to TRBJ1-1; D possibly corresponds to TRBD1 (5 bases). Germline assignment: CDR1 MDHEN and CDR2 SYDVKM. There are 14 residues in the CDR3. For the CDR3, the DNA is TGTGGCAGCAGTGGGACGGTTGGCGACACTGAAGCTTTCTAT. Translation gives CGSSGTVGDTEAFY.

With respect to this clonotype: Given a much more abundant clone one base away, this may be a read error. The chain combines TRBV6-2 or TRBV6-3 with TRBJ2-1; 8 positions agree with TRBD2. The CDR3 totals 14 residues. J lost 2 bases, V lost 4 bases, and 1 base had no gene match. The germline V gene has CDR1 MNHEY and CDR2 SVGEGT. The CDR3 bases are TGTGCCAGCAGTTCGGGACTAGCCTACAATGAGCAGTTCTTC. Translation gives CASSSGLAYNEQFF.

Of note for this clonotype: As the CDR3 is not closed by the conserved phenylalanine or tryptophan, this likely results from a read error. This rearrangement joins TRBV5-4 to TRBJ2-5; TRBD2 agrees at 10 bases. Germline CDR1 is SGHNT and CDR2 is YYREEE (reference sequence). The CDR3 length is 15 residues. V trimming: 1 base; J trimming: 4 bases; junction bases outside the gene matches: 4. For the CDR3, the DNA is TGTGCCAGCAGCTTGAGCGGGGGGGCCCTAGAGACCCAGTACATC. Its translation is CASSLSGGALETQYI.

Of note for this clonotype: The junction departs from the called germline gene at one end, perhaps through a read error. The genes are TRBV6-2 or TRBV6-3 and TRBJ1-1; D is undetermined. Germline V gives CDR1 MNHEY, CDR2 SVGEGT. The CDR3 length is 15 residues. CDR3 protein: CASSKGRVWNTEPFF. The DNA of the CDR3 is TGTGCCAGCAGTAAAGGCAGAGTATGGAACACTGAACCTTTCTTT.

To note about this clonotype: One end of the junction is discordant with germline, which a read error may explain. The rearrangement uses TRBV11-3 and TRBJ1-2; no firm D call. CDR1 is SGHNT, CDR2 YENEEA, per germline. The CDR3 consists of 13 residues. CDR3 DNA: TGCACCAGCAGCTTAGATGGAAAACAGGGCTACACCTTC. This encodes CTSSLDGKQGYTF.